This T cell receptor (beta chain) comes out of a study of blood T cell repertoires in COVID-19. Between the trimmed V and J ends, which lost 3 bases and 5 bases, there was a span of 17 bases. CDR3 length equals 15 residues. Across about two dozen US areas, participants ranged in age from about 18 to 100 years. Cohorts were based on clinical histories the participants reported. In the 2 weeks before study entry, exposed participants met a COVID-19 case, which was PCR-confirmed or clinician-diagnosed. As processed by the authors: Amplifying reference gene primers gave estimates of nucleated cell counts. The assay was immunoSEQ multiplex PCR, and TCRdb's table has in-frame clones only and misses some. V and J calls and clone size follow that table, whereas D and trimming were derived from the DNA. Counted here are over 200,000 clones, around 89% occurring once; the ten biggest clones make up around 16%.

Sequenced: PBMCs or T cells enriched from blood (not recorded which). This TCR was recovered from a man under 40 who had been exposed to COVID-19. This chain connects TRBV5-3 to TRBJ1-1; possible D gene TRBD1, 6 bases. TRBV5-3 qualifies as an ORF whose function is uncertain. CDR3 nucleotide sequence: TGTGCCAGAAGCTACGCAGGGGCAACGTTGACTGAAGCTTTCTTT. It translates to CARSYAGATLTEAFF.